The clone carrying this T cell receptor (beta chain) was found once. Antigen unknown. The germline CDR1 and CDR2 sequences are SGHRS and YFSETQ. The CDR3 runs 16 residues. The germline V and J ends were trimmed by 2 bases and 3 bases, with 14 bases remaining between them. These data originate in a study of identifying expanded T cells in peripheral blood. Healthy donors had no documented immune events, such as infections, while sampled. TCRdb keeps only in-frame clones here, not all; method: immunoSEQ multiplex PCR. The sample has about 100,000 clones, about 90% seen once; the top ten hold about 3.9%. Study-wide findings and caveats: Technical replicates showed approximately 1.2 changed clones; roughly two weeks roughly 15; four weeks 19. Across healthy donors, higher total template counts meant significantly greater two-week count variance.

The chain employs TRBV5-1 and TRBJ2-2; perhaps TRBD1 as D (6 bases). What was sequenced was blood. The sequence was obtained from a person aged 18 to 70 in good health. CDR3 residues: CASSLRQVGDTGELFF. The CDR3 DNA sequence: TGCGCCAGCAGCTTAAGACAGGTCGGCGACACCGGGGAGCTGTTTTTT.